This is a list of T cell receptor beta chains from one sample in a study of T-cell reconstitution after alpha-beta-depleted transplantation in children. TCRdb processed the PCR reads anew with MiXCR; each CDR3 protein has one entry. The sample yields 450,000 to 700,000 distinct CDR3 sequences, 27% seen once. The sample in question was PBMCs, obtained before TCRalphabeta/CD19-depleted stem cell transplant. The receptors derive from a boy under three years old with Wiskott-Aldrich syndrome, due to receive a stem cell transplant. Both conserved end residues are part of each CDR3. The D gene is left open where the match is weak. Rows may omit the clone size; those that give it use once, few, many or a size class.

D gene: -
V gene: TRBV12-3/TRBV12-4
clone size: -
J gene: TRBJ2-1
CDR3 DNA: TGTGCCAGCAGTTTATCCGGGAGATCTGAGCAGTTCTTC
CDR3 protein: CASSLSGRSEQFF

D gene: -
V gene: TRBV6-1
clone size: few
J gene: TRBJ2-2
CDR3 DNA: TGTGCCAGCAGTCGCATCGGACTTAACACCGGGGAGCTGTTTTTT
CDR3 protein: CASSRIGLNTGELFF

D gene: TRBD2
V gene: TRBV6-5
clone size: -
J gene: TRBJ2-7
CDR3 DNA: TGTGCCAGCAGTTACCAACTAGCGGGAAAAAACGAGCAGTACTTC
CDR3 protein: CASSYQLAGKNEQYF

D gene: TRBD1
V gene: TRBV20-1
clone size: few
J gene: TRBJ2-7
CDR3 DNA: TGCAGTGCTGGTAGACAGGGCTACGAGCAGTACTTC
CDR3 protein: CSAGRQGYEQYF

D gene: TRBD1
V gene: TRBV18
clone size: -
J gene: TRBJ1-5
CDR3 DNA: TGTGCCAGCTCACCGAAACAGGGGTATCAGCCCCAGCATTTT
CDR3 protein: CASSPKQGYQPQHF

D gene: TRBD2
V gene: TRBV5-1
clone size: few
J gene: TRBJ2-1
CDR3 DNA: TGCGCCAGCAGCTTGGCCGGGACTAGTCTACACAATGAGCAGTTCTTC
CDR3 protein: CASSLAGTSLHNEQFF

D gene: -
V gene: TRBV6-1
clone size: -
J gene: TRBJ1-3
CDR3 DNA: TGTGCCAGCACCCCGGCGGTCTTCATTGGAAACACCATATATTTT
CDR3 protein: CASTPAVFIGNTIYF

D gene: TRBD2
V gene: TRBV5-1
clone size: -
J gene: TRBJ2-6
CDR3 DNA: TGCGCCAGCAGCGCCGGACTAGCGGGAATGGCTGGGGCCAACGTCCTGACTTTC
CDR3 protein: CASSAGLAGMAGANVLTF

D gene: -
V gene: TRBV12-3/TRBV12-4
clone size: -
J gene: TRBJ1-5
CDR3 DNA: TGTGCCAGCAGTTTGGCGGTGGCAGCCCAGCATTTT
CDR3 protein: CASSLAVAAQHF

D gene: TRBD2
V gene: TRBV28
clone size: few
J gene: TRBJ2-3
CDR3 DNA: TGTGCCAGCAGTTCAATAGCGGGAGGCACAGATACGCAGTATTTT
CDR3 protein: CASSSIAGGTDTQYF

D gene: -
V gene: TRBV24-1
clone size: -
J gene: TRBJ2-5
CDR3 DNA: TGTGCCACCAGTGGTGGGGGCCAAGAGACCCAGTACTTC
CDR3 protein: CATSGGGQETQYF

D gene: TRBD1
V gene: TRBV5-1
clone size: -
J gene: TRBJ2-1
CDR3 DNA: TGCGCCAGCAGCTCGGGACAGCCCAGAAATGAGCAGTTCTTC
CDR3 protein: CASSSGQPRNEQFF

D gene: -
V gene: TRBV3-1
clone size: -
J gene: TRBJ1-3
CDR3 DNA: TGTGCCAGCAGCGGACAGACGAGAGACACCATATATTTT
CDR3 protein: CASSGQTRDTIYF

D gene: TRBD2
V gene: TRBV29-1
clone size: -
J gene: TRBJ2-1
CDR3 DNA: TGCAGCGTTGAAACGCTAGCGGGAAAGAGGCGTGAGCAGTTCTTC
CDR3 protein: CSVETLAGKRREQFF

D gene: -
V gene: TRBV5-1
clone size: -
J gene: TRBJ2-7
CDR3 DNA: TGCGCCAGCAGCTTGATGGGGGCGGATGAGCAGTACTTC
CDR3 protein: CASSLMGADEQYF

D gene: TRBD1
V gene: TRBV5-1
clone size: many
J gene: TRBJ2-1
CDR3 DNA: TGCGCCAGCAGTCGGGACAGGGGCACTTACAATGAGCAGTTCTTC
CDR3 protein: CASSRDRGTYNEQFF

D gene: -
V gene: TRBV20-1
clone size: -
J gene: TRBJ2-1
CDR3 DNA: TGCAGTGCTAGAGGCGGAGTTGCGGGTCTCTACAATGAGCAGTTCTTC
CDR3 protein: CSARGGVAGLYNEQFF

D gene: TRBD1
V gene: TRBV15
clone size: few
J gene: TRBJ2-2
CDR3 DNA: TGTGCCACCAGCAACAGGGGCGGGGAGCTGTTTTTT
CDR3 protein: CATSNRGGELFF

D gene: -
V gene: TRBV20-1
clone size: few
J gene: TRBJ1-1
CDR3 DNA: TGCAGTGTAATCGGACAGTTGAACACTGAAGCTTTCTTT
CDR3 protein: CSVIGQLNTEAFF

D gene: TRBD2
V gene: TRBV20-1
clone size: few
J gene: TRBJ2-3
CDR3 DNA: TGCAGTGCTAGCGGGAGGGCGAATACGCAGTATTTT
CDR3 protein: CSASGRANTQYF

D gene: -
V gene: TRBV6-2/TRBV6-3
clone size: few
J gene: TRBJ2-3
CDR3 DNA: TGTGCCAGCAGTTACCCGGGGCGGAGCACAGATACGCAGTATTTT
CDR3 protein: CASSYPGRSTDTQYF

D gene: -
V gene: TRBV4-2
clone size: few
J gene: TRBJ1-1
CDR3 DNA: TGTGCCAGCAGAGTTCAGGGGAACACTGAAGCTTTCTTT
CDR3 protein: CASRVQGNTEAFF

D gene: TRBD1
V gene: TRBV7-1
clone size: once
J gene: TRBJ1-1
CDR3 DNA: TGTGCCAGCAGCTCCCGGGACAGTGATGAAGCTTTCTTT
CDR3 protein: CASSSRDSDEAFF

D gene: -
V gene: TRBV2
clone size: -
J gene: TRBJ2-2
CDR3 DNA: TGTGCCAGCACCGAGGGAGGGAACACCGGGGAGCTGTTTTTT
CDR3 protein: CASTEGGNTGELFF

D gene: -
V gene: TRBV15
clone size: -
J gene: TRBJ2-5
CDR3 DNA: TGTGCCACCAGCAGAGACAGGGAAGAGACCCAGTACTTC
CDR3 protein: CATSRDREETQYF

D gene: -
V gene: TRBV15
clone size: many
J gene: TRBJ2-1
CDR3 DNA: TGTGCCACCAGCAGACCAATGGCCCTAGGATACAATGAGCAGTTCTTC
CDR3 protein: CATSRPMALGYNEQFF

D gene: -
V gene: TRBV5-1
clone size: -
J gene: TRBJ1-2
CDR3 DNA: TGCGCCAGCAGCTATCCGGGACGGCTTAACTATGGCTACACCTTC
CDR3 protein: CASSYPGRLNYGYTF

D gene: -
V gene: TRBV7-6
clone size: few
J gene: TRBJ2-1
CDR3 DNA: TGTGCCAGCAGCTCAACCGGGACTTCTCCCTACAATGAGCAGTTCTTC
CDR3 protein: CASSSTGTSPYNEQFF

D gene: -
V gene: TRBV28
clone size: -
J gene: TRBJ1-5
CDR3 DNA: TGTGCCAGCACCCCCCAGGGAGGTAGTCAGCCCCAGCATTTT
CDR3 protein: CASTPQGGSQPQHF

D gene: TRBD2
V gene: TRBV9
clone size: few
J gene: TRBJ2-2
CDR3 DNA: TGTGCCAGCAGCGTAGGACTAGCGGGAGGACCGAACACCGGGGAGCTGTTTTTT
CDR3 protein: CASSVGLAGGPNTGELFF

D gene: TRBD2
V gene: TRBV10-3
clone size: few
J gene: TRBJ2-2
CDR3 DNA: TGTGCCATCAGTAGCGGGAGCGGGAACACCGGGGAGCTGTTTTTT
CDR3 protein: CAISSGSGNTGELFF